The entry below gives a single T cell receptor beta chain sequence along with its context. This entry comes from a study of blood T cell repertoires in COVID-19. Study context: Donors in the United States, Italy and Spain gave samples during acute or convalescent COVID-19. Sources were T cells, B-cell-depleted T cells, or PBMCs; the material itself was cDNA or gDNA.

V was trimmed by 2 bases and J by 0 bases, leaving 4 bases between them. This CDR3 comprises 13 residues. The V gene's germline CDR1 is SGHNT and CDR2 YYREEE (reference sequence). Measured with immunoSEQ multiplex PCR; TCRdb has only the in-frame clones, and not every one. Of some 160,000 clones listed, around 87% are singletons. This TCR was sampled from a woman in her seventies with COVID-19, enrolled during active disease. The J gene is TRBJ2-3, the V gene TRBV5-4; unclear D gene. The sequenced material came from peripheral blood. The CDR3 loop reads CASSFGSTDTQYF. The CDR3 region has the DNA TGTGCCAGCAGCTTTGGCAGCACAGATACGCAGTATTTT. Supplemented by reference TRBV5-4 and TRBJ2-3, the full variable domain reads ETGVTQSPTHLIKTRGQQVTLRCSSQSGHNTVSWYQQALGQGPQFIFQYYREEENGRGNFPPRFSGLQFPNYSSELNVNALELDDSALYLCASSFGSTDTQYFGPGTRLTVL.